The clone carrying this TCR beta chain has more than one count but fewer than ten. The antigen remains undetermined. This specimen belongs to a study of blood T cells in healthy people across ages. PCR was performed a second time for about 6 to 12 cycles using a sample-barcoded 5' primer and a J-beta primer mix. Tagging of each cDNA molecule was performed by a template-switch adaptor with 12 random nucleotides. Via MiXCR, TCRdb re-called the 5' RACE reads, giving one row per CDR3 protein. Of roughly 700,000 distinct CDR3 sequences detected, roughly 50% appear once; the ten largest clones hold roughly 30%. Looked up from germline, CDR1 is DFQATT and CDR2 is SNEGSKA (reference sequence). This CDR3 has 17 amino acids. Extractions gave at least 5 micrograms of total RNA per sample. Study-wide points: Older age went with lower TCR beta diversity per million T cells, in a roughly linear way. Among long-lived donors, naive CD4+ cells were more numerous and diversity higher than in aged donors.

This TCR derives from an older woman in good health. Sample: blood. The V and J genes are TRBV20-1 and TRBJ2-5, with 8 bases matching TRBD2. The DNA end is more similar to TRBJ2-7, so the J call may be wrong. CDR3 nucleotides: TGCAGTGCTAGAGAGAAGCTAGCGGGTGGGCCATGGTACGAGCAGTACTTC. This codes for CSAREKLAGGPWYEQYF.